The 9 T cell receptor beta chains reported below all come from one sample, sequenced in a study of blood T cells in healthy people across ages. A second roughly 6 to 11 cycle PCR used barcoded and J-beta primers. TCRdb re-analysed the 5' RACE reads in MiXCR, keeping a single row per CDR3 protein. The table lists approximately 940,000 distinct CDR3 sequences, 48% of them singletons, with roughly 12% in the top ten. Sequencing used blood. The receptors were gathered from a young man in good health.

This clonotype has just a few counts. V usage is TRBV6-1 and J usage is TRBJ2-1, with a weak D call TRBD1 (6 bases). This CDR3 is 18 amino acids long. CDR1 is MNHNS and CDR2 is SASEGT in the germline V gene. Between the trimmed V and J ends, which lost 6 bases and 3 bases, there was a span of 24 bases. The chain's CDR3 is CASSLQSTGPIFYNEQFF. DNA of the CDR3: TGTGCCAGCAGCCTCCAATCTACAGGGCCTATCTTCTACAATGAGCAGTTCTTC.

The V and J genes are TRBV21-1 and TRBJ2-7; the D call of TRBD1 is as the table states it, not checked on the DNA. TRBV21-1 has pseudogene status. The CDR3 contains 16 residues. The CDR3 DNA is TGTGCCAGCAGCAAATTTCGGGGGCTAACCTACAATGAGCAGTACTTC. Translating it yields CASSKFRGLTYNEQYF.

V is TRBV20-1 and J is TRBJ1-5; the match to TRBD1 covers 10 bases. CDR1 DFQATT and CDR2 SNEGSKA come from the germline V gene (reference sequence). The CDR3 runs to 16 residues. The V and J ends lost 5 bases and 3 bases, in that order; junction bases with no gene match: 10. The CDR3 sequence is CSALRTGTGDNQPQHF. The CDR3 region has the DNA TGCAGTGCTTTGCGTACCGGGACAGGGGACAATCAGCCCCAGCATTTT.

The chain is built from TRBV28 and TRBJ2-7, with TRBD1 matching over 9 bases. The trim removed 4 bases at V and 4 bases at J, leaving 11 bases unmatched. This CDR3 is built from 16 residues. CDR1 MDHEN and CDR2 SYDVKM come from the germline V gene. CDR3 bases: TGTGCCAGCAGTTCCACGACCGGACAGGGGAGATACGAGCAGTACTTC. Encoded protein: CASSSTTGQGRYEQYF. The full variable domain, in which reference TRBV28 and TRBJ2-7 provide the parts outside the CDR3, is DVKVTQSSRYLVKRTGEKVFLECVQDMDHENMFWYRQDPGLGLRLIYFSYDVKMKEKGDIPEGYSVSREKKERFSLILESASTNQTSMYLCASSSTTGQGRYEQYFGPGTRLTVT.

This clonotype was counted only a few times. The rearrangement joins TRBV9 to TRBJ2-3; 7 bases are a match to TRBD2. The CDR3 runs 16 residues. From germline, CDR1 is SGDLS and CDR2 YYNGEE. J gave up 6 bases and V 1 base, and 11 bases lay outside the gene matches. The CDR3 protein is CASSVFSSGHGDTQYF. CDR3 in DNA: TGTGCCAGCAGCGTATTCTCTAGCGGACACGGGGATACGCAGTATTTT.

The rearrangement uses TRBV4-1 and TRBJ2-1; TRBD2 agrees at 10 bases. Germline loops: CDR1 MGHRA, CDR2 YSYEKL. The V segment lost 0 bases and the J segment 7 bases; nucleotides outside the gene matches: 3. The CDR3 contains 15 residues. The CDR3, as DNA: TGCGCCAGCAGCCAAGATAAACTAGCGGGGAATGAGCAGTTCTTC. Protein: CASSQDKLAGNEQFF.

There are a few counts of this clonotype. This chain connects TRBV21-1 to TRBJ2-5; TRBD2, the table's D call, lacks a check against the DNA. TRBV21-1 is a known pseudogene. The CDR3 loop spans 18 amino acids. CDR3 DNA: TGTGCCAGCAGCAACTGTTCTAGCGGGAGGGGCTTCCAAGAGACCCAGTACTTC. Protein product: CASSNCSSGRGFQETQYF.

The genes are TRBV11-2 and TRBJ2-1, with D tentatively TRBD1 (6 bases). The length of the CDR3 is 13 residues. Germline CDR1 is SGHAT and CDR2 is FQNNGV. Trimming removed 5 bases at V and 13 bases at J, with 18 bases between. The CDR3 coding sequence is TGTGCCAGCAGCGGACAGACTCAAGAGACCCAGTTCTTC. It encodes CASSGQTQETQFF.

The chain has TRBV6-5 and TRBJ2-3; perhaps TRBD1 as D (6 bases). The V end was cut by 3 bases, the J end by 1 base, with 11 bases between. Germline V gene lookup returns CDR1 MNHEY and CDR2 SVGAGI. The CDR3 totals 15 residues. The CDR3 sequence: CASSYGPGGTDTQYF. DNA of the CDR3: TGTGCCAGCAGTTATGGGCCAGGGGGCACAGATACGCAGTATTTT.